This passage covers 28 T cell receptor beta chains from one sample sequenced in a study of T cells in Graves' hyperthyroidism and ophthalmopathy. Amplification targeted TCR beta CDR3 regions from RNA transcripts. The TCR CDR3 was amplified in a first-round RT-PCR using the HTBI primer set. TCRdb reprocessed the multiplex PCR reads via MiXCR and lists one record per CDR3 protein. Among 660,000 or so distinct CDR3 sequences listed, about 45% were seen once. The material sequenced was peripheral blood or thyroid tissue (not recorded which). These receptors all come from an adult man with Graves' disease, either hyperthyroidism or ophthalmopathy (not recorded which).

This chain joins TRBV29-1 and TRBJ1-2, with D perhaps TRBD1 (6 bases). Between the trimmed V and J ends, which lost 8 bases and 4 bases, there was a span of 14 bases. The germline gives CDR1 SQVTM, CDR2 ANQGSEA. The CDR3 is made up of 12 amino acids. CDR3 nucleotide sequence: TGCAGCTTTAACACAGGGACCTATGGCTACACCTTC. This translates into CSFNTGTYGYTF. Full variable domain (outside the CDR3, taken from reference TRBV29-1 and TRBJ1-2): SAVISQKPSRDICQRGTSLTIQCQVDSQVTMMFWYRQQPGQSLTLIATANQGSEATYESGFVIDKFPISRPNLTFSTLTVSNMSPEDSSIYLCSFNTGTYGYTFGSGTRLTVV.

This clonotype was counted at least ten times. This chain joins TRBV20-1 and TRBJ1-5; D is perhaps TRBD1 (6 bases). The CDR3 has 12 residues. The V end was cut by 3 bases, the J end by 13 bases, with 16 bases between. Germline V CDR1 and CDR2: DFQATT, SNEGSKA (reference sequence). CDR3 loop: CSARGSGTSQHF. The CDR3 DNA reads TGCAGTGCTAGGGGTTCGGGGACATCACAGCATTTT.

This clonotype was seen many times. V is TRBV7-9 and J is TRBJ2-2, with 8 bases aligning to TRBD1. There are 15 residues in the CDR3. Germline V gene sequence: CDR1 SEHNR, CDR2 FQNEAQ (reference sequence). Germline trimming cut 3 bases from V and 7 bases from J; bases unmatched to any gene: 7. Written as DNA, the CDR3 is TGTGCCAGCAGCTTGAGGCAGGGGGCTGTCGGGGAGCTGTTTTTT. The encoded protein is CASSLRQGAVGELFF.

Points on this clonotype: Being one base from a much bigger clone, this may be a read error. The V gene is TRBV24-1, the J gene TRBJ2-2, with D perhaps given as TRBD1 or TRBD2 (5 bases each). Germline loops: CDR1 KGHDR, CDR2 SFDVKD. The CDR3 runs 16 residues. V dropped 4 bases and J dropped 4 bases, with 15 bases sitting between them. CDR3: CATSDTGTASTGELFF. The DNA of the CDR3 is TGTGCCACCAGTGACACCGGGACGGCGAGCACCGGGGAGCTGTTTTTT.

This clonotype showed up many times. The chain combines TRBV10-3 with TRBJ1-2; tentative D call: TRBD1 (6 bases). CDR1 is ENHRY, CDR2 SYGVKD, per germline. This CDR3 has 16 amino acids. Trimming removed 3 bases from V and 2 bases from J, with 16 bases in between. The CDR3 coding sequence is TGTGCCATCAGTGAAGTATTGGGGGACAAGAACTATGGCTACACCTTC. This codes for CAISEVLGDKNYGYTF.

CDR3 sequence (DNA): TGCGCCAGCAGCTTAAGACCGGATAATGAAAAACTGTTTTTT. It is translated as CASSLRPDNEKLFF. The chain employs TRBV5-1 and TRBJ1-4; no firm D call. From germline, CDR1 is SGHRS and CDR2 YFSETQ. The V end lost 2 bases, the J end lost 4 bases, and 9 bases lay between the germline ends. The CDR3 sequence is 14 residues long.

There are a few counts of this clonotype. A much larger clone sits a single nucleotide away, making a read error possible. The gene calls are TRBV7-2 and TRBJ1-1; D may be TRBD1 (6 bases). With 5 bases removed from V and 1 base from J, the gap between germline ends came to 11 bases. This CDR3 region has 14 residues. CDR1 is SGHTA, CDR2 FQGNSA, per germline. CDR3: CASSPATGNTEAFF. As DNA, the CDR3 is TGTGCCAGCAGCCCCGCGACAGGGAACACTGAAGCTTTCTTT.

The gene calls are TRBV5-8 and TRBJ1-1; D remains ambiguous. Germline CDR1 reads SGHTS; CDR2 reads YDEGEE. The CDR3 spans 11 residues. V dropped 3 bases and J dropped 7 bases, with 7 bases sitting between them. Here the CDR3 DNA reads TGTGCCAGCAGCTCCGAGGTTGAAGCTTTCTTT. It codes for CASSSEVEAFF.

In its sample, this clonotype was seen many times. V gene TRBV24-1 combines with J gene TRBJ2-5; 7 bases are shared with TRBD1. This CDR3 region has 14 residues. The germline V gene encodes CDR1 KGHDR and CDR2 SFDVKD. The junction had 3 bases not matched to a gene; V was cut back by 3 bases and J by 3 bases. The CDR3 spells CATSDRGTEETQYF. In DNA form, the CDR3 reads TGTGCCACCAGTGATAGGGGGACAGAAGAGACCCAGTACTTC.

This clonotype was recorded many times. V and J are TRBV10-3 and TRBJ1-1, with 7 bases lining up with TRBD1. V shed 5 bases, J shed 5 bases, and the junction held 2 bases outside the gene matches. In germline, CDR1 is ENHRY, CDR2 SYGVKD. This CDR3 comprises 12 residues. The CDR3 sequence: CAISQQGTEAFF. The CDR3 DNA reads as TGTGCCATCAGTCAACAGGGGACTGAAGCTTTCTTT.

About this clonotype itself: The junction differs from germline at one of its ends, possibly a read error. V is TRBV7-4 and J is TRBJ1-1, with a weak D call TRBD1 (6 bases). Germline V gene lookup returns CDR1 SGHVT and CDR2 SQSDAQ. The CDR3 has 17 residues. The CDR3 DNA is TGCGCCAGCAGCCAAGACGCACAGGGAGCCCAGAGCACTGAAGCTTTCTTT. Its protein product is CASSQDAQGAQSTEAFF. Complete variable domain (other parts from reference TRBV7-4 and TRBJ1-1): GAGVSQSPRYKVAKRGRDVALRCDSISGHVTLYWYRQTLGQGSEVLTYSQSDAQRDKSGRPSGRFSAERPERSVSTLKIQRTEQGDSAVYLCASSQDAQGAQSTEAFFGQGTRLTVV.

The chain has TRBV7-2 and TRBJ2-2; 11 nucleotides agree with TRBD2. The CDR3 is 16 residues long. The V and J ends lost 2 bases and 8 bases, in that order; junction bases with no gene match: 7. Germline values: CDR1 SGHTA, CDR2 FQGNSA. The CDR3 sequence: CASSLFTSGSIGELFF. CDR3 DNA sequence: TGTGCCAGCAGCTTATTCACTAGCGGGAGTATTGGGGAGCTGTTTTTT.

A word on this clonotype: Compared with germline, one end of the junction differs, possibly owing to a read error. The chain joins TRBV7-8 to TRBJ2-5; 10 nucleotides align to TRBD1. This CDR3 contains 13 residues. Germline V lookup: CDR1 SGHVS, CDR2 FQNEAQ. CDR3 loop: CASTARRQGAQDF. Written as DNA, the CDR3 is TGTGCCAGCACCGCTCGGAGACAGGGGGCGCAGGACTTC.

This clonotype was seen many times. The chain recombines TRBV7-8 with TRBJ1-5, with 7 bases lining up with TRBD1. This CDR3 has 17 amino acids. Germline V gene lookup returns CDR1 SGHVS and CDR2 FQNEAQ. V lost 1 base, J lost 2 bases, and 8 bases stayed unmatched. The CDR3 DNA reads TGTGCCAGCAGCTTAGGAAGGGGGCTTACGGGCAATCAGCCCCAGCATTTT. Its translation is CASSLGRGLTGNQPQHF.

The chain combines TRBV10-3 with TRBJ1-2; TRBD1 matches 7 bases. The CDR3 consists of 17 residues. In germline, CDR1 is ENHRY, CDR2 SYGVKD. Trimming removed 0 bases from V and 6 bases from J; junction bases left unmatched: 13. The CDR3, as DNA: TGTGCCATCAGTGAGTCTCGACCGTACGAGGGGGCTCATGGCTACACCTTC. It translates to CAISESRPYEGAHGYTF.

This sequence joins TRBV2 and TRBJ2-7; 11 positions match TRBD2. The CDR3 loop spans 16 amino acids. In germline, CDR1 is SNHLY, CDR2 FYNNEI. J gave up 2 bases and V 5 bases, and 8 bases lay outside the gene matches. The CDR3 here is CASSLMGLAETYEQYF. The CDR3 DNA is TGTGCCAGCAGTTTAATGGGACTAGCGGAGACCTACGAGCAGTACTTC.

This clonotype appeared many times. CDR3 loop: CASSEWGPESPLHF. CDR3 nucleotide sequence: TGTGCCAGCAGTGAGTGGGGACCCGAGTCACCCCTCCACTTT. The chain employs TRBV2 and TRBJ1-6; tentatively, D is TRBD1 (5 bases). The germline V gene has CDR1 SNHLY and CDR2 FYNNEI. The CDR3 runs 14 residues. V shed 3 bases and J shed 10 bases, with 13 bases lying between them. The complete variable domain, with remaining parts taken from reference TRBV2 and TRBJ1-6, reads EPEVTQTPSHQVTQMGQEVILRCVPISNHLYFYWYRQILGQKVEFLVSFYNNEISEKSEIFDDQFSVERPDGSNFTLKIRSTKLEDSAMYFCASSEWGPESPLHFGNGTRLTVT.

V is TRBV11-3 and J is TRBJ2-5; TRBD2 aligns across 7 bases. The length of the CDR3 is 15 residues. Germline CDR1 SGHNT, CDR2 YENEEA. V shed 0 bases and J 5 bases; nucleotides not matched to a gene: 6. CDR3 loop: CASSLDPTSRETQYF. CDR3 coding DNA: TGTGCCAGCAGCTTAGATCCGACTAGCAGGGAGACCCAGTACTTC.

This rearrangement joins TRBV3-1 to TRBJ2-7; D not resolved. Germline lookup yields CDR1 LGHDT and CDR2 YNNKEL (reference sequence). The CDR3 contains 11 residues. Trimming cost V 3 bases and J 8 bases, with 8 bases left between them. CDR3 region: CASSQDWKQYF. The CDR3 DNA reads as TGTGCCAGCAGCCAGGATTGGAAGCAGTACTTC.

The chain combines TRBV2 with TRBJ1-2; D ambiguous. V lost 8 bases, J lost 7 bases, and 14 bases lay in between. The CDR3 length is 12 residues. Germline V CDR1 and CDR2: SNHLY, FYNNEI. This CDR3 is CASVFGGFGYTF. The CDR3 DNA sequence: TGTGCCAGCGTTTTCGGAGGGTTTGGCTACACCTTC.

This clonotype was seen repeatedly, ten times or more. The rearrangement uses TRBV6-5 and TRBJ2-7, with D hard to call. The V gene's germline CDR1 is MNHEY and CDR2 SVGAGI. This CDR3 has 12 residues. V was cut by 6 bases and J by 5 bases, with 11 bases left in between. CDR3 in amino acids: CASSQIGHEQYF. As DNA, the CDR3 is TGTGCCAGCAGCCAAATAGGGCACGAGCAGTACTTC.

As to this clonotype: This may stem from a read error, because a much larger clone lies one nucleotide away. The chain recombines TRBV14 with TRBJ1-1, with D possibly being TRBD1 (5 bases). Trimming took off 1 base at V and 1 base at J, with 7 bases between the two ends. CDR1 and CDR2 from the germline V gene are SGHDN and FVKESK. CDR3 length equals 14 residues. The CDR3 is CASSQGGGNTEAFF. The CDR3 nucleotides are TGTGCCAGCAGCCAAGGGGGGGGGAACACTGAAGCTTTCTTT. Together with reference TRBV14 and TRBJ1-1, the CDR3 gives the full variable domain: EAGVTQFPSHSVIEKGQTVTLRCDPISGHDNLYWYRRVMGKEIKFLLHFVKESKQDESGMPNNRFLAERTGGTYSTLKVQPAELEDSGVYFCASSQGGGNTEAFFGQGTRLTVV.

Concerning this clonotype: A read error may produce the germline difference seen at one junction end. The chain uses TRBV24-1 and TRBJ1-2, with D unclear. The CDR3 loop spans 13 amino acids. CDR1 and CDR2 (germline): KGHDR, SFDVKD. This CDR3 is CAISETGAYGYTF. The CDR3 DNA reads TGTGCCATCAGTGAAACGGGAGCCTATGGCTACACCTTC.

The V and J genes are TRBV2 and TRBJ1-1, with 8 bases that match TRBD1. The CDR3 sequence is 13 residues long. J lost 6 bases, V lost 6 bases, and 6 bases had no gene match. Germline values: CDR1 SNHLY, CDR2 FYNNEI. Here the CDR3 reads CASRATGGPEAFF. The DNA for the CDR3 is TGTGCCAGCAGAGCAACAGGGGGTCCTGAAGCTTTCTTT.

This chain uses TRBV20-1 with TRBJ1-6, with unresolved D. V was trimmed by 8 bases and J by 7 bases, leaving 12 bases between them. The V gene's germline CDR1 is DFQATT and CDR2 SNEGSKA (reference sequence). This CDR3 has 12 amino acids. CDR3 amino acids: CSPGAGNSPLHF. CDR3 coding DNA: TGCAGTCCCGGCGCCGGGAATTCACCCCTCCACTTT.

This clonotype was counted ten times or more. The chain combines TRBV7-9 with TRBJ1-2; D is possibly TRBD1 (5 bases). Trimming left V 6 bases short and J 7 bases short, with 15 bases between. CDR3 length: 13 residues. Germline lookup yields CDR1 SEHNR and CDR2 FQNEAQ (reference sequence). The CDR3 here is CASSQGRGGGYTF. CDR3 nucleotide sequence: TGTGCCAGCAGTCAGGGAAGAGGTGGTGGCTACACCTTC.

There are many counts of this clonotype. V and J are TRBV2 and TRBJ1-1, with D possibly TRBD1 on 5 matching bases. The CDR3 contains 12 residues. Germline lookup yields CDR1 SNHLY and CDR2 FYNNEI. Trimming pared 8 bases from V and 6 bases from J, leaving 13 bases between. The CDR3 protein is CASGIGVAEAFF. In DNA, the CDR3 is TGTGCCAGCGGAATAGGGGTGGCTGAAGCTTTCTTT.

This clonotype was observed many times. The chain carries TRBV20-1 and TRBJ1-2; D is ambiguous. CDR1 is DFQATT and CDR2 is SNEGSKA in the germline V gene (reference sequence). CDR3 length: 13 amino acids. Trimming shortened V by 3 bases and J by 4 bases, and 12 bases separated the two germline ends. The CDR3 sequence is CSARLRIGYGYTF. CDR3 DNA: TGCAGTGCTAGGTTGCGGATCGGCTATGGCTACACCTTC.